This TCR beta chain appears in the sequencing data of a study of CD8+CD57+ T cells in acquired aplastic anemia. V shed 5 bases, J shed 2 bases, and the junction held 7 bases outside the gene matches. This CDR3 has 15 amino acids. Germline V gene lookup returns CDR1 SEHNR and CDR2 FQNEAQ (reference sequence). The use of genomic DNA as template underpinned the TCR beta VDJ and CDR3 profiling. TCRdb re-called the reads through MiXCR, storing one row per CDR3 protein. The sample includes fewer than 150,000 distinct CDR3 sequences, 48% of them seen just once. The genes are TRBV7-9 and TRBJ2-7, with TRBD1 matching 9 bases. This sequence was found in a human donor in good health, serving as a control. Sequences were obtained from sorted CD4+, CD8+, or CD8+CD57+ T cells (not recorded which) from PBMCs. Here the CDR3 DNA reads TGTGCCAGCAGCGCCTCGGGACAGGGACCCTACGAGCAGTACTTC. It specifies CASSASGQGPYEQYF.